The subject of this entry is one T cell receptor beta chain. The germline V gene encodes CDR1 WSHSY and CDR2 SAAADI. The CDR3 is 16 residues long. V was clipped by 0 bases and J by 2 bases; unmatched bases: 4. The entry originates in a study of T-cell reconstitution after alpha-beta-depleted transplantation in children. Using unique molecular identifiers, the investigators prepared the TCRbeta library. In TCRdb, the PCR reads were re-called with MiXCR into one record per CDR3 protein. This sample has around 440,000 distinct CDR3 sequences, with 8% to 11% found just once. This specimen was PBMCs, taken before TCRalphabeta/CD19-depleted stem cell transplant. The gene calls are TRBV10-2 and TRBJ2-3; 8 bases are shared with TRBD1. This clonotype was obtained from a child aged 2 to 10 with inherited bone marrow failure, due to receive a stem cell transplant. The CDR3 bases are TGCGCCAGCAGTGAGTCACAGGGGGTTTACACAGATACGCAGTATTTT. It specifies CASSESQGVYTDTQYF.